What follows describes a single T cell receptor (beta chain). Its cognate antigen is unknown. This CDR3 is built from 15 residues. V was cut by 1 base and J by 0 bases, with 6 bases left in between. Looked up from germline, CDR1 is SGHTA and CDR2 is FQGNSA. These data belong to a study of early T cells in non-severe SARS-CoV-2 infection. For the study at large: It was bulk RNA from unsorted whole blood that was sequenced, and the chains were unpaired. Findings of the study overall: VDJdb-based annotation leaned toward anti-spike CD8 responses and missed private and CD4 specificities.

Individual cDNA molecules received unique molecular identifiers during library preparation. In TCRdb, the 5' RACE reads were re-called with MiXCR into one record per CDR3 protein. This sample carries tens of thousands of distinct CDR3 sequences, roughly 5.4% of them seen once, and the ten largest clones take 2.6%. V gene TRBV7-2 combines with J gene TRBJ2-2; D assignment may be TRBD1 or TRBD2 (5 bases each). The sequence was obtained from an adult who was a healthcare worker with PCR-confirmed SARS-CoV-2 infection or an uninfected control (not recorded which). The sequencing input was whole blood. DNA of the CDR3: TGTGCCAGCAGCTTAGTGGGGGCGAACACCGGGGAGCTGTTTTTT. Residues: CASSLVGANTGELFF.